This is a list of T cell receptor beta chains from one sample in a study of blood T cell repertoires in COVID-19. Profiling relied on immunoSEQ multiplex PCR, and the TCRdb table lists in-frame clones only, not all of them. The data hold 190,000 or so clones, with around four fifths observed a single time. The specimen sequenced was peripheral blood. The receptors were sampled from a woman of 80 years or more with active or convalescent COVID-19. CDR3s include the opening cysteine and the closing phenylalanine or tryptophan. The order of the fields is V gene, J gene, D gene, clone size, CDR3 protein, CDR3 DNA. A D gene is named only where the DNA matches it firmly. Some rows have no size entry. The others give once, few or many, or a class for an expanded clone.

TRBV2	TRBJ1-2	TRBD1	.	CASGGQVQFDYTF	TGTGCCAGCGGGGGACAGGTACAGTTCGACTACACCTTC
TRBV11-2	TRBJ1-4	.	.	CASSYGTQLMVNEKLFF	TGTGCCAGCAGCTACGGGACTCAGCTAATGGTTAATGAAAAACTGTTTTTT
TRBV20-1	TRBJ2-1	TRBD2	.	CSASPAGGSYNEQFF	TGCAGTGCTAGTCCAGCGGGGGGGTCCTACAATGAGCAGTTCTTC
TRBV7-2	TRBJ2-1	.	.	CASSLFSPRDTPPFF	TGTGCCAGCAGCTTATTTTCCCCTCGGGACACCCCCCCGTTCTTC
TRBV7-2	TRBJ1-3	.	.	CASSFQGGGNTIYF	TGTGCCAGCAGCTTCCAGGGAGGAGGAAACACCATATATTTT
TRBV7-2	TRBJ2-1	.	few	CASSSQVYNEQFF	TGTGCCAGCAGCTCACAGGTCTACAATGAGCAGTTCTTC
TRBV2	TRBJ2-1	.	.	CASSLIVRGEQFF	TGTGCCAGCAGTTTGATTGTACGGGGTGAGCAGTTCTTC
TRBV24-1	TRBJ2-7	TRBD1	.	CATSDSDRAYEQYF	TGTGCCACCAGTGACTCTGACAGGGCCTACGAGCAGTACTTC
TRBV6-6	TRBJ2-3	.	.	CASSYGGTSTDTQYF	TGTGCCAGCAGTTACGGGGGGACTAGCACAGATACGCAGTATTTT
TRBV29-1	TRBJ1-2	.	once	CSVGGLRREANYGYTF	TGCAGCGTTGGCGGGTTGAGGAGGGAAGCTAACTATGGCTACACCTTC
TRBV5-6	TRBJ1-3	.	.	CASSPLLGGSSLNTIYF	TGTGCCAGCAGCCCTCTCCTTGGGGGCTCAAGTTTAAACACCATATATTTT
TRBV7-9	TRBJ1-5	.	.	CASSLAGRVGQPQHF	TGTGCCAGCAGCTTAGCGGGCAGGGTTGGGCAGCCCCAGCATTTT
TRBV3-1/TRBV3-2	TRBJ2-3	TRBD1	.	CASSWRGGQVPVEQYF	TGTGCCAGCAGCTGGAGAGGCGGACAGGTCCCAGTTGAACAGTATTTT
TRBV7-7	TRBJ2-1	TRBD1	.	CASSLDRGGEQFF	TGTGCTAGCAGCCTCGACAGGGGTGGTGAGCAGTTCTTC
TRBV28	TRBJ1-5	.	.	CASSLGGDQPQHF	TGTGCCAGCAGTTTAGGGGGGGATCAGCCCCAGCATTTT
TRBV15	TRBJ2-5	TRBD2	.	CATSSPGTTKETQYF	TGTGCCACCAGCAGCCCCGGGACTACAAAAGAGACCCAGTACTTC
TRBV20-1	TRBJ2-7	TRBD1	few	CSARGTVEQYF	TGCAGTGCTAGGGGGACAGTCGAGCAGTACTTC
TRBV28	TRBJ2-1	TRBD2	few	CASSRFSGTSRYNEQFF	TGTGCCAGCAGTCGCTTTTCGGGGACTAGTCGATACAATGAGCAGTTCTTC
TRBV5-1	TRBJ1-1	.	.	CASSYRVNTEAFF	TGCGCCAGCAGTTACAGAGTGAACACTGAAGCTTTCTTT
TRBV6-5	TRBJ1-1	.	.	CATRQQLNTEAFF	TGTGCCACCCGACAACAATTGAACACTGAAGCTTTCTTT
TRBV30	TRBJ1-3	.	.	CAWSETGFGNTIYF	TGTGCCTGGAGCGAAACAGGATTTGGAAACACCATATATTTT
TRBV4-1	TRBJ2-5	.	once	CASSQGAGQETQYF	TGCGCCAGCAGCCAAGGGGCAGGCCAAGAGACCCAGTACTTC
TRBV28	TRBJ1-1	TRBD1	.	CASSPAGGAVREAFF	TGTGCCAGCAGTCCCGCAGGGGGCGCGGTGCGGGAAGCTTTCTTT
TRBV15	TRBJ1-6	.	once	CATRTDRVNSPLHF	TGTGCCACCAGAACGGACAGAGTAAATTCACCCCTCCACTTT
TRBV4-1	TRBJ2-6	TRBD2	few	CASSQGPVSGGSGANVLTF	TGCGCCAGCAGCCAAGGTCCTGTGTCGGGGGGCTCTGGGGCCAACGTCCTGACTTTC
TRBV5-1	TRBJ2-5	.	.	CASSLEGAETQYF	TGCGCCAGCAGCTTGGAAGGGGCGGAGACCCAGTACTTC
TRBV28	TRBJ1-4	.	.	CASSRMMGRPNEKLFF	TGTGCCAGCAGCCGGATGATGGGGAGACCTAATGAAAAACTGTTTTTT
TRBV5-4	TRBJ1-4	TRBD1	.	CASSYRGSANEKLFF	TGTGCCAGCAGCTACAGGGGCTCGGCTAATGAAAAACTGTTTTTT
TRBV5-4	TRBJ2-3	.	.	CASSLSLNTDTQYF	TGTGCCAGCAGCTTGAGTCTAAACACAGATACGCAGTATTTT
TRBV3-1/TRBV3-2	TRBJ2-7	.	.	CASSPRENYEQYF	TGTGCCAGCAGCCCCAGGGAAAACTACGAGCAGTACTTC
TRBV24-1	TRBJ2-5	TRBD1	.	CATSDRDRGPETQYF	TGTGCCACCAGTGACCGGGACAGGGGGCCTGAGACCCAGTACTTC
TRBV21-1	TRBJ2-1	.	.	CASSKEGAVYNEQFF	TGTGCCAGCAGCAAAGAGGGGGCCGTCTACAATGAGCAGTTCTTC